This T cell receptor beta chain was obtained from a study of T cell repertoires in cytomegalovirus infection. Study overall: Matching HLA type and CMV infection were both indicated by public TCR beta signatures.

TCRdb recomputed calls from the reads with MiXCR, one row per CDR3 protein. The sample includes fewer than 550,000 distinct CDR3 sequences, around 11% of them seen just once. Details on this clonotype: Its antigen is undetermined.

Broader study findings: It was HLA-C-restricted CMV-specific TCR beta clonotypes that dominated the response ex vivo. Cumulative public TCR beta family frequency identified carriers of CMV plus the relevant HLA.

This sequence was found in a human donor in good health (CMV status not recorded). Some clones in this sample may be carry-over from other donors' samples. Sequenced: PBMCs.

This chain's CDR3 is CASRRGTTRTYNEQFF. The CDR3 DNA reads TGTGCCAGCAGACGGGGGACTACCCGCACCTACAATGAGCAGTTCTTC. The chain joins TRBV3-1 to TRBJ2-1; 7 bases map to TRBD2. CDR3 length: 16 residues. V was pared by 6 bases and J by 2 bases, with 10 bases of the junction left unmatched. CDR1 and CDR2 (germline): LGHDT, YNNKEL (reference sequence).